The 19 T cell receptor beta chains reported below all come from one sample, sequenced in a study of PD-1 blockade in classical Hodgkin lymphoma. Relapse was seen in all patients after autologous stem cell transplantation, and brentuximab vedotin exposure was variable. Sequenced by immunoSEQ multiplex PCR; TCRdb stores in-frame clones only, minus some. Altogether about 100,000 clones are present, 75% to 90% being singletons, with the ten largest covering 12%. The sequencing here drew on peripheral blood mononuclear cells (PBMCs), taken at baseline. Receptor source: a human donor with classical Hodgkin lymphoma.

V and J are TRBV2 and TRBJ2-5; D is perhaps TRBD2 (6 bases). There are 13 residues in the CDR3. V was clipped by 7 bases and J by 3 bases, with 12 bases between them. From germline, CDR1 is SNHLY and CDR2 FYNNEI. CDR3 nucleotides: TGTGCCAGCAAAGCTAGCGAGGAAGAGACCCAGTACTTC. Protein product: CASKASEEETQYF.

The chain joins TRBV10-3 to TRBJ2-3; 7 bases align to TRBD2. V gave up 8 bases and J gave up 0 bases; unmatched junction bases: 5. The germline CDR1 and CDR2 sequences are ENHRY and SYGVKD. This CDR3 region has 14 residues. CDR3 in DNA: TGTGCCATCGGCCCTAGCGGTAGCACAGATACGCAGTATTTT. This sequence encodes CAIGPSGSTDTQYF.

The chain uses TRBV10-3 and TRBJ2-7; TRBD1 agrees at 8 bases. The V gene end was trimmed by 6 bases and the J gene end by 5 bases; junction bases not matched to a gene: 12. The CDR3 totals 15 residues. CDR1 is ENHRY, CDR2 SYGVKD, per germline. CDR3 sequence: CAIRTPDRDGNEQYF. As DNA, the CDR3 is TGTGCCATCAGGACCCCGGACAGGGACGGCAACGAGCAGTACTTC.

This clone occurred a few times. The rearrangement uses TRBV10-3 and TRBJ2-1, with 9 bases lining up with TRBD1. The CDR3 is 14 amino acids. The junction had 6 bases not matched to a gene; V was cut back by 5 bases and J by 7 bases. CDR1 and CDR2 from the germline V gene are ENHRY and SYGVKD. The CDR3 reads CAISHRDRENEQFF. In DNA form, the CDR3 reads TGTGCCATCAGTCACCGGGACAGGGAGAATGAGCAGTTCTTC.

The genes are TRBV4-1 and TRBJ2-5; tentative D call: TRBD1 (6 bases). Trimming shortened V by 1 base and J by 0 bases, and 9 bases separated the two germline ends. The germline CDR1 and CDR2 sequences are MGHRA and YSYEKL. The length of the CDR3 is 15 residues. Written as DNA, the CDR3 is TGCGCCAGCAGCCAAGCAGCAGGGGACCAAGAGACCCAGTACTTC. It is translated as CASSQAAGDQETQYF.

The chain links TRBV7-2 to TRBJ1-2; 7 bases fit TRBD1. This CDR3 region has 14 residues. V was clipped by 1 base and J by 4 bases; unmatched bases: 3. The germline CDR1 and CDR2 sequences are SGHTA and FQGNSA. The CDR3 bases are TGTGCCAGCAGCTTAGGCCGGGACAGCTATGGCTACACCTTC. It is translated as CASSLGRDSYGYTF.

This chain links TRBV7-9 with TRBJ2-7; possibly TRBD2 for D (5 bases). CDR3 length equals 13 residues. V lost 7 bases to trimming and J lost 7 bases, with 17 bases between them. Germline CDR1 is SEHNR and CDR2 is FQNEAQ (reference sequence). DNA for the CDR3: TGTGCCAGCACCGAGGAGGTCGGTCAAGAGCAGTACTTC. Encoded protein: CASTEEVGQEQYF.

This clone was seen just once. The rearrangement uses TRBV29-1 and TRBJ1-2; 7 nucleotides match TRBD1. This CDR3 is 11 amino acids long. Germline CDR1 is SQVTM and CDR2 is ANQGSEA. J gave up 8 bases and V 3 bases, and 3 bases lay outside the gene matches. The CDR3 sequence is CSVDRGIGYTF. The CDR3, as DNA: TGCAGCGTTGACAGGGGGATAGGCTACACCTTC.

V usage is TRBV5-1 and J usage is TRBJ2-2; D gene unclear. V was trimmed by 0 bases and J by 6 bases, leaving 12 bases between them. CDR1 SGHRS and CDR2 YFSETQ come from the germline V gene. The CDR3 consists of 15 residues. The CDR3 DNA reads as TGCGCCAGCAGCTTGGCCGGCTATTTGGCCGGGGAGCTGTTTTTT. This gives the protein CASSLAGYLAGELFF.

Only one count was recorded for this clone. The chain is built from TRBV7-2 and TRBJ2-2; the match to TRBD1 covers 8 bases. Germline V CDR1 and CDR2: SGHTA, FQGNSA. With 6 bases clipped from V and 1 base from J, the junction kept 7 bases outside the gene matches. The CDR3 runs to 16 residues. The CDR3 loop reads CASRRPGTGNTGELFF. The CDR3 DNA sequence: TGTGCCAGCAGACGCCCCGGGACAGGGAACACCGGGGAGCTGTTTTTT.

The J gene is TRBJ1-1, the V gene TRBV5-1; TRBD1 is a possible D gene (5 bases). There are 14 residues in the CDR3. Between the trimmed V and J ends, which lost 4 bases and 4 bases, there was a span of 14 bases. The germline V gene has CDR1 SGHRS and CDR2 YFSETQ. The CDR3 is CASSDPTALTEAFF. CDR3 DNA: TGCGCCAGCAGCGACCCGACAGCTCTCACTGAAGCTTTCTTT. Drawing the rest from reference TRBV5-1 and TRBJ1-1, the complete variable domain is KAGVTQTPRYLIKTRGQQVTLSCSPISGHRSVSWYQQTPGQGLQFLFEYFSETQRNKGNFPGRFSGRQFSNSRSEMNVSTLELGDSALYLCASSDPTALTEAFFGQGTRLTVV.

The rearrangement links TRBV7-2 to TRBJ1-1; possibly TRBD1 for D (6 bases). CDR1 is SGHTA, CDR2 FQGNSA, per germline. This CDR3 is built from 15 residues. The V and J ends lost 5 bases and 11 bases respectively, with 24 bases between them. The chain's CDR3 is CASSPTTTQGLGAFF. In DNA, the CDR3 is TGTGCCAGCAGCCCCACCACTACGCAGGGGTTGGGTGCTTTCTTT.

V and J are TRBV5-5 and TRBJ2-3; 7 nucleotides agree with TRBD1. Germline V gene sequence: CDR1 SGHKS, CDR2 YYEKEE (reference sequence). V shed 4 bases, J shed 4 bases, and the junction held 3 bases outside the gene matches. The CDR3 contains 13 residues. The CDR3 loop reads CASSTTGADTQYF. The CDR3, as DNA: TGTGCCAGCAGCACAACAGGGGCAGATACGCAGTATTTT.

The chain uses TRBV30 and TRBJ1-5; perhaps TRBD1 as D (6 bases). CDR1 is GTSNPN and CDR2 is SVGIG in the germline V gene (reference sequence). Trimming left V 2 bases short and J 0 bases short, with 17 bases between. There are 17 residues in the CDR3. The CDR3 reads CAWSRAAGGYSNQPQHF. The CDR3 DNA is TGTGCCTGGAGTCGGGCAGCGGGGGGCTATAGCAATCAGCCCCAGCATTTT.

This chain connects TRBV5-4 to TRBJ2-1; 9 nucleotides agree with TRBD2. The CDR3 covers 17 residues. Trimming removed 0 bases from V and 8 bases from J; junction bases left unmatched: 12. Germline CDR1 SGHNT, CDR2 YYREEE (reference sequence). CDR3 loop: CASSLGREGLKDHEQFF. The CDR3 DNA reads TGTGCCAGCAGCTTGGGGCGGGAGGGCCTCAAAGACCATGAGCAGTTCTTC.

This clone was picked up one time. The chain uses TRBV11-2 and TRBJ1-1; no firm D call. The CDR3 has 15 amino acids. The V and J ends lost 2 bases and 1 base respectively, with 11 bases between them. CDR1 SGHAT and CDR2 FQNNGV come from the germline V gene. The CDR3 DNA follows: TGTGCCAGCAGCTTATACCCAGGAGGGAACACTGAAGCTTTCTTT. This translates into CASSLYPGGNTEAFF.

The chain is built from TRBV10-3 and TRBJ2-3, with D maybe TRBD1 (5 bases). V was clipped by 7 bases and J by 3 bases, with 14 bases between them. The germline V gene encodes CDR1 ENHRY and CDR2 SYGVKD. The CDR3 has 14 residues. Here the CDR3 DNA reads TGTGCCATCACTAGGGGCGGTTTGACAGATACGCAGTATTTT. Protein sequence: CAITRGGLTDTQYF.

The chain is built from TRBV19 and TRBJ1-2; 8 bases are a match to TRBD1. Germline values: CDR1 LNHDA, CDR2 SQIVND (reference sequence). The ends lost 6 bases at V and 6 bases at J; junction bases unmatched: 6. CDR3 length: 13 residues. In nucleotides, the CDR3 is TGTGCCAGTAGCCTGGACAGGGTTGATGGCTACACCTTC. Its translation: CASSLDRVDGYTF. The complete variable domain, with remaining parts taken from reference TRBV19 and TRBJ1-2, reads DGGITQSPKYLFRKEGQNVTLSCEQNLNHDAMYWYRQDPGQGLRLIYYSQIVNDFQKGDIAEGYSVSREKKESFPLTVTSAQKNPTAFYLCASSLDRVDGYTFGSGTRLTVV.

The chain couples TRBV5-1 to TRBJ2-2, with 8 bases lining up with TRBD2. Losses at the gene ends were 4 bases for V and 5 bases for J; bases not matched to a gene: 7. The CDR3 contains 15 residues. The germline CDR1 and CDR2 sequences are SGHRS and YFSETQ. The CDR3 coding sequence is TGCGCCAGCAGCCGGGAAGCGGGAGTGACCGGGGAGCTGTTTTTT. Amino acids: CASSREAGVTGELFF.